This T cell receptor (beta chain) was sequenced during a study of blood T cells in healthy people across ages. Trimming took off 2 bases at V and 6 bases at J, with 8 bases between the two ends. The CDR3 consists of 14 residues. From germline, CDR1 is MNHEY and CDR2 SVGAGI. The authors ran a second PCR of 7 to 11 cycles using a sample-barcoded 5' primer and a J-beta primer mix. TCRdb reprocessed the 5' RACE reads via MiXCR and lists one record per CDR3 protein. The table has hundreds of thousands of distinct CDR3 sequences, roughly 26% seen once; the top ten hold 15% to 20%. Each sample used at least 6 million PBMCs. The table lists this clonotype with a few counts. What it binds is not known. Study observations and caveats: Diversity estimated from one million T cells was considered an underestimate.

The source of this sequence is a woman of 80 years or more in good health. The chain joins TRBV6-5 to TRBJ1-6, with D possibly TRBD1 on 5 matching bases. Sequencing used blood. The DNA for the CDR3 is TGTGCCAGCAGTTACGACAGAGTTAATTCACCCCTCCACTTT. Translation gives CASSYDRVNSPLHF.